These 18 T cell receptor beta chains came from one sample sequenced in a study of blood T cells in healthy people across ages. Primers used in a second PCR of about 6 to 11 cycles were a sample-barcoded 5' primer and a J-beta primer mix. TCRdb ran MiXCR on the 5' RACE reads and lists one entry per CDR3 protein. The table lists more than 900,000 distinct CDR3 sequences, under 35% of them singletons. These data also formed part of another study, on T cells of mothers and their children.

The sample taken for sequencing was blood. The source is a woman between 35 and 50 years old in good health.

The rearrangement links TRBV18 to TRBJ2-7, with D unclear. The germline V gene encodes CDR1 KGHSH and CDR2 LQKENI. This CDR3 is built from 11 residues. V lost 5 bases and J lost 4, with 6 bases in between. CDR3: CASSTSYEQYV. In DNA, the CDR3 is TGTGCCAGCTCAACCTCATACGAGCAGTACGTC.

This clonotype has a handful of counts. This rearrangement joins TRBV7-3 to TRBJ2-7; the match to TRBD1 covers 8 bases. CDR1 and CDR2 (germline): SGHTA, FQGTGA. The CDR3 has 16 amino acids. V lost 2 bases and J lost 5; bases outside the gene matches: 11. This CDR3 reads CASSLGIGQGLDEQYF. The CDR3 nucleotides read TGTGCCAGCAGCTTAGGAATCGGACAGGGTCTGGACGAGCAGTACTTC.

The chain uses TRBV5-1 and TRBJ1-1, with D unresolved. Germline CDR1 reads SGHRS; CDR2 reads YFSETQ. The CDR3 sequence is 13 residues long. Trimming stripped 3 bases from V and 4 bases from J, with 10 bases between. The CDR3 loop is CASSWAEGTEAFF. The CDR3, as DNA: TGCGCCAGCAGCTGGGCTGAGGGCACTGAAGCTTTCTTT.

The rearrangement uses TRBV28 and TRBJ2-7, with TRBD2 matching over 11 bases. V shed 6 bases, J shed 1 base, and the junction held 8 bases outside the gene matches. The CDR3 contains 16 residues. CDR1 is MDHEN, CDR2 SYDVKM, per germline. The CDR3 nucleotides are TGTGCCAGCAGCTCACAAGGACTAGCGGGTTCCTACGAGCAGTACTTC. Translation gives CASSSQGLAGSYEQYF. The whole variable domain, remainder taken from reference TRBV28 and TRBJ2-7, is DVKVTQSSRYLVKRTGEKVFLECVQDMDHENMFWYRQDPGLGLRLIYFSYDVKMKEKGDIPEGYSVSREKKERFSLILESASTNQTSMYLCASSSQGLAGSYEQYFGPGTRLTVT.

The V gene is TRBV5-1, the J gene TRBJ1-5, with a possible D match to TRBD1 (6 bases). The V gene lost 3 bases and the J gene lost 4 bases, with 11 bases spanning the gap. CDR3 length equals 14 residues. Germline CDR1 and CDR2: SGHRS and YFSETQ. The CDR3: CASSSGEANQPQHF. The CDR3 DNA follows: TGCGCCAGCAGCTCAGGGGAGGCGAATCAGCCCCAGCATTTT.

This clonotype was observed a few times. The chain joins TRBV4-1 to TRBJ2-4, with D tentatively TRBD2 (5 bases). The CDR3 is 13 residues long. Germline CDR1 and CDR2: MGHRA and YSYEKL. V lost 0 bases to trimming and J lost 8 bases, with 8 bases between them. CDR3 sequence (DNA): TGCGCCAGCAGCCAAGATCCCGGGGACATTCAGTACTTC. Translation gives CASSQDPGDIQYF.

CDR3 protein: CASSPERLVSDTQYF. CDR3 nucleotide sequence: TGTGCCAGCAGCCCCGAAAGACTAGTTTCAGATACGCAGTATTTT. V is TRBV11-1 and J is TRBJ2-3, with a weak D call TRBD2 (6 bases). The germline gives CDR1 SGHAT, CDR2 FQDESV (reference sequence). The V gene lost 5 bases and the J gene lost 4 bases, with 16 bases spanning the gap. This CDR3 region has 15 residues.

The chain combines TRBV28 with TRBJ1-3; 9 nucleotides line up with TRBD1. Trimming removed 11 bases from V and 2 bases from J; junction bases left unmatched: 13. This CDR3 is 16 amino acids long. The germline CDR1 and CDR2 sequences are MDHEN and SYDVKM. This chain's CDR3 is CAGSDRGTLAGNTIYF. DNA for the CDR3: TGTGCCGGATCGGACAGGGGAACGTTAGCTGGAAACACCATATATTTT.

Details on this clonotype: This may arise from a read error, as a much more abundant clone is one base away. The gene calls are TRBV10-3 and TRBJ1-1, with D perhaps TRBD1 (5 bases). The CDR3 spans 15 residues. V lost 10 bases to trimming and J lost 1 base, with 19 bases between them. Germline CDR1 is ENHRY and CDR2 is SYGVKD. CDR3 sequence reads: CATRDGGVSNTEAFF. CDR3 nucleotides: TGTGCCACAAGGGACGGGGGGGTATCGAACACTGAAGCTTTCTTT.

There are a few counts of this clonotype. V usage is TRBV20-1 and J usage is TRBJ2-7; 9 bases align to TRBD2. Looked up from germline, CDR1 is DFQATT and CDR2 is SNEGSKA (reference sequence). The ends lost 2 bases at V and 4 bases at J; junction bases unmatched: 9. The length of the CDR3 is 15 residues. Written as DNA, the CDR3 is TGCAGTGCTAGACAGTTAGCGGGAGAACTTTACGAGCAGTACTTC. Protein: CSARQLAGELYEQYF.

The chain recombines TRBV7-9 with TRBJ2-7; the match to TRBD2 covers 10 bases. Trimming removed 4 bases from V and 0 bases from J; junction bases left unmatched: 3. This CDR3 is built from 15 residues. Germline V gene data show CDR1 as SEHNR and CDR2 as FQNEAQ (reference sequence). The CDR3 here is CASSWSGGDSYEQYF. The CDR3 coding sequence is TGTGCCAGCAGCTGGAGCGGGGGGGACTCCTACGAGCAGTACTTC.

This clonotype turned up a few times. This chain joins TRBV30 and TRBJ1-2; D gene uncertain. In germline, CDR1 is GTSNPN, CDR2 SVGIG (reference sequence). There are 14 residues in the CDR3. The V end lost 1 base, the J end lost 6 bases, and 15 bases lay between the germline ends. The CDR3 nucleotides are TGTGCCTGGAGTGATCCGGAACGGGTCCATGGCTACACCTTC. This sequence encodes CAWSDPERVHGYTF. Variable domain in full (rest from reference TRBV30 and TRBJ1-2): SQTIHQWPATLVQPVGSPLSLECTVEGTSNPNLYWYRQAAGRGLQLLFYSVGIGQISSEVPQNLSASRPQDRQFILSSKKLLLSDSGFYLCAWSDPERVHGYTFGSGTRLTVV.

Only a few counts were recorded for this clonotype. The chain joins TRBV20-1 to TRBJ1-1; D is unresolved. This CDR3 region has 11 residues. The germline CDR1 and CDR2 sequences are DFQATT and SNEGSKA (reference sequence). V shed 5 bases and J shed 3 bases, with 7 bases lying between them. CDR3 DNA: TGCAGTGCTCAATTGGACACTGAAGCTTTCTTT. It specifies CSAQLDTEAFF.

To note about this clonotype: Just one base apart from a much larger clone, this may be a read error. The V call is TRBV29-1, the J call TRBJ2-1; 10 nucleotides line up with TRBD2. Germline V CDR1 and CDR2: SQVTM, ANQGSEA. J lost 7 bases, V lost 0 bases, and 3 bases had no gene match. The CDR3 is 14 amino acids. CDR3 nucleotides: TGCAGCGTTGAAGATGAAGCGGGGGGGAATGAGCAGTTCTTC. Encoded protein: CSVEDEAGGNEQFF.

Regarding this clonotype: Being one base from a much bigger clone, this may be a read error. The CDR3, as DNA: TGTGCCACCAGCAGAGATCCCGGACCCCTAATAAATGAGCAGTACTTC. It specifies CATSRDPGPLINEQYF. The chain employs TRBV15 and TRBJ2-4; unclear D gene. The germline V and J ends were trimmed by 0 bases and 13 bases, with 22 bases remaining between them. The CDR3 is 16 amino acids. CDR1 and CDR2 (germline): LNHNV, YYDKDF (reference sequence).

This clonotype came up a few times. This may be a read error: a much more frequent sequence differs by one nucleotide. The chain employs TRBV20-1 and TRBJ2-5; D might be TRBD1 or TRBD2, each matching 5 bases. Germline V gene lookup returns CDR1 DFQATT and CDR2 SNEGSKA (reference sequence). The length of the CDR3 is 14 residues. V dropped 5 bases and J dropped 5 bases, with 18 bases sitting between them. CDR3 protein: CSARKTGTGETQYF. The CDR3 DNA follows: TGCAGTGCTCGCAAGACTGGGACCGGGGAGACCCAGTACTTC.

The chain couples TRBV7-2 to TRBJ2-3, with D uncertain. The CDR3 contains 16 residues. CDR1 SGHTA and CDR2 FQGNSA come from the germline V gene. V was shortened by 2 bases and J by 1 base, with 13 bases between the two germline ends. This CDR3 is CASSLSQVLRTDTQYF. The CDR3 nucleotides read TGTGCCAGCAGCTTATCCCAGGTCCTCCGCACAGATACGCAGTATTTT.

The gene calls are TRBV7-2 and TRBJ2-1; possibly TRBD1 for D (6 bases). There are 15 residues in the CDR3. Germline CDR1 reads SGHTA; CDR2 reads FQGNSA. Between the trimmed V and J ends, which lost 5 bases and 2 bases, there was a span of 13 bases. CDR3 sequence: CASSPQGFAYNEQFF. The CDR3 DNA sequence: TGTGCCAGCAGCCCACAGGGATTCGCCTACAATGAGCAGTTCTTC.